Listed below are T cell receptor beta chains from one sample, sequenced in a study of OX40 agonist ivuxolimab in advanced cancers. Produced via immunoSEQ multiplex PCR; TCRdb's table is partial and in-frame only. The sample consists of under 50,000 clones, approximately 91% of them appearing once. Sequenced here: CD4+ or CD8+ T cells sorted from blood, sampled in a trial of the OX40 agonist ivuxolimab. The receptors come from an adult with an advanced solid tumor such as melanoma, head and neck, liver or kidney cancer. CDR3s include the opening cysteine and the closing phenylalanine or tryptophan. The D gene is left open where the match is weak. Size is stated for part of the rows, as once, few or many counts, or as a class when the clone is expanded.

D,V,size,J,DNA,CDR3
NA,TRBV6-4,NA,TRBJ2-4,TGTGCCAGCACCAGGACCCACAACACCAAAAACATTCAGTACTTC,CASTRTHNTKNIQYF
NA,TRBV2,NA,TRBJ1-2,TGTGCCAGCAGTCCCGATCAGAACTATGGCTACACCTTC,CASSPDQNYGYTF
NA,TRBV28,NA,TRBJ2-7,TGTGCCAGCAGTTTCGAGGGGCACGAGCAGTACTTC,CASSFEGHEQYF
TRBD1,TRBV5-6,NA,TRBJ2-7,TGTGCCAGCAGCTTTGGACAGGGGCCCTGGAACGAGCAGTACTTC,CASSFGQGPWNEQYF
NA,TRBV9,NA,TRBJ2-2,TGTGCCAGCAGCCCCCGAGTAGCGGAGGCGGGCGGGGAGCTGTTTTTT,CASSPRVAEAGGELFF
TRBD2,TRBV11-3,NA,TRBJ2-7,TGTGCCAGCAGCTCAATGCAGACTAGCGGGTCCTACGAGCAGTACTTC,CASSSMQTSGSYEQYF
TRBD1,TRBV11-3,NA,TRBJ2-5,TGTGCCAGCAGCTTCTCCGGACAGGGGGTTCAAGAGACCCAGTACTTC,CASSFSGQGVQETQYF
TRBD1,TRBV7-9,NA,TRBJ2-3,TGTGCCAGCAGCATTGGACAGGTCACAGATACGCAGTATTTT,CASSIGQVTDTQYF
NA,TRBV7-9,NA,TRBJ2-3,TGTGCCAGCAGTGGCTACGAGACCGATACGCAGTATTTT,CASSGYETDTQYF
NA,TRBV6-5,few,TRBJ2-5,TGTGCCAGCAGCAAACAGGGTTGGGAGACCCAGTACTTC,CASSKQGWETQYF
NA,TRBV14,once,TRBJ2-7,TGTGCCAGCAGCCAAAGCTCATTCAGGGACCCTAGGGAGTACTTC,CASSQSSFRDPREYF
TRBD2,TRBV18,NA,TRBJ2-7,TGTGCCAGCTCACCTGGACTAGCGGGAACCTACGAGCAGTACTTC,CASSPGLAGTYEQYF
TRBD1,TRBV6-5,NA,TRBJ1-1,TGTGCCAGCAGCTGGGACAGGATGAACACTGAAGCTTTCTTT,CASSWDRMNTEAFF
NA,TRBV10-1,NA,TRBJ2-5,TGCGCCAGCAGTGGGTCAGGGACGGGCCAAGAGACCCAGTACTTC,CASSGSGTGQETQYF
NA,TRBV5-1,NA,TRBJ2-7,TGCGCCAGCAGCTTCGCCACAGGGATACCTAGCTCCTACGAGCAGTACTTC,CASSFATGIPSSYEQYF
NA,TRBV2,NA,TRBJ2-3,TGTGCCAGCTCCAACGGGGCAGGGGGAGGAGATACGCAGTATTTT,CASSNGAGGGDTQYF
TRBD2,TRBV5-1,NA,TRBJ2-3,TGCGCCAGCAGCTTAGGACTAGAGGAGACAGATACGCAGTATTTT,CASSLGLEETDTQYF
NA,TRBV5-6,NA,TRBJ1-1,TGTGCCAGCAGGCCTCCCCTGTTTGCTGAAGCTTTCTTT,CASRPPLFAEAFF
TRBD1,TRBV7-6,NA,TRBJ2-2,TGTGCCAGCAGCTTAGAAGTTCTGCAGGGGGCGAACACCGGGGAGCTGTTTTTT,CASSLEVLQGANTGELFF
TRBD1,TRBV9,NA,TRBJ1-2,TGTGCCAGCAGCGTTACAGGGGGGACGACTAACTATGGCTACACCTTC,CASSVTGGTTNYGYTF
TRBD2,TRBV10-3,NA,TRBJ2-3,TGTGCCATCAGGAGGACTAGCGGGGATAACACAGATACGCAGTATTTT,CAIRRTSGDNTDTQYF
NA,TRBV29-1,NA,TRBJ1-2,TGCAGCGTCTCTCCCCAGGGTTACGGCTACACCTTC,CSVSPQGYGYTF
TRBD1,TRBV5-1,NA,TRBJ1-2,TGCGCCAGCAGCCCAGCCCCGGGACAGGGCTATGGCTACACCTTC,CASSPAPGQGYGYTF
TRBD1,TRBV11-2,NA,TRBJ2-1,TGTGCCAGCAGCTCTCTCGGGACAGGGGGATACAATGAGCAGTTCTTC,CASSSLGTGGYNEQFF
NA,TRBV6-6,NA,TRBJ1-6,TGTGCCAGCAGTTACGACAGTGTTAATAATTCACCCCTCCACTTT,CASSYDSVNNSPLHF
NA,TRBV27,NA,TRBJ2-1,TGTGCCAGCAGTTCGATCAGGGACCGAAGGGATGAGCAGTTCTTC,CASSSIRDRRDEQFF
NA,TRBV5-6,NA,TRBJ2-1,TGTGCCAGCAGAGGCGTGGCCTTCAATGAGCAGTTCTTC,CASRGVAFNEQFF
NA,TRBV6-5,NA,TRBJ1-5,TGTGCCAGCTCTGCGACGGTCGGTCAGCCCCAGCATTTT,CASSATVGQPQHF
NA,TRBV28,NA,TRBJ2-6,TGTGCCAGCAGTGGAGGCTCTGGGGCCAACGTCCTGACTTTC,CASSGGSGANVLTF
TRBD1,TRBV7-8,NA,TRBJ1-2,TGTGCCAGCAGCTACAGGGGAAGGAATGGCTACACCTTC,CASSYRGRNGYTF
NA,TRBV11-2,NA,TRBJ1-5,TGTGCCAGCAGCTTAGCGGATAATCAGCCCCAGCATTTT,CASSLADNQPQHF
NA,TRBV7-2,NA,TRBJ1-6,TGTGCCAGCAGCTCGGGGGTCAATTCACCCCTCCACTTT,CASSSGVNSPLHF
NA,TRBV19,few,TRBJ1-5,TGTGCCAGTAGTATGGGTGGAGGGGTCGGTCAGCCCCAGCATTTT,CASSMGGGVGQPQHF
NA,TRBV7-9,NA,TRBJ2-5,TGTGCCAGCAGCTCAACGGCGGGACTGGGGAAGGAAGCCCAGTACTTC,CASSSTAGLGKEAQYF
TRBD1,TRBV6-1,NA,TRBJ1-4,TGTGCCAGCAGTGAAAGACAGGGTCTAACTAATGAAAAACTGTTTTTT,CASSERQGLTNEKLFF
TRBD2,TRBV6-1,NA,TRBJ2-3,TGTGCCGGAGGGACTAGCGGGAGCACAGATACGCAGTATTTT,CAGGTSGSTDTQYF
NA,TRBV10-1,once,TRBJ2-7,TGCGCCAGCAGTTCCCCGGACAGTCCCTACGAGCAGTACTTC,CASSSPDSPYEQYF
NA,TRBV6-1,once,TRBJ1-2,TGTGCCAGCAGTGAAGCGGGCCGAGTAGGAGGCTACACCTTC,CASSEAGRVGGYTF
TRBD2,TRBV2,NA,TRBJ2-7,TGTGCCAGCATCAACTCCTGGGGGGGTCCCAGCGACGAGCAGTACTTC,CASINSWGGPSDEQYF
NA,TRBV6-1,NA,TRBJ1-1,TGTGCCAGCAGTGAAGCGCCAAGGGGTGGCACTGAAGCTTTCTTT,CASSEAPRGGTEAFF